Below, one TCR beta chain is given with its context. Its antigen is not identified. The entry originates in a study of T cell responses to AZD1222 COVID-19 vaccine. Study observations and caveats: Most donors were white British and more were female, and clonal diversity was possibly underestimated. Regions 160-218 and 743-854 held dominance among vaccine-associated CD4 TCRs, which spanned spike.

TCRdb's table, derived via immunoSEQ multiplex PCR, lists solely in-frame clones and lacks some. There are more than 100,000 clones in the sample; more than 90% occur only once, and 1.5% to 2% lies in the top ten. Sequenced here: peripheral blood, sampled on day 0 of AZD1222 vaccination. The origin of this receptor is an adult in good health.

The CDR3 loop is CASSSTGVYGYTF. As DNA, the CDR3 is TGTGCCAGCAGTTCTACAGGGGTCTATGGCTACACCTTC. The gene calls are TRBV28 and TRBJ1-2, with TRBD1 identical over 7 bases. Germline V gene sequence: CDR1 MDHEN, CDR2 SYDVKM. The CDR3 has 13 residues. The V segment lost 4 bases and the J segment 4 bases; nucleotides outside the gene matches: 3.